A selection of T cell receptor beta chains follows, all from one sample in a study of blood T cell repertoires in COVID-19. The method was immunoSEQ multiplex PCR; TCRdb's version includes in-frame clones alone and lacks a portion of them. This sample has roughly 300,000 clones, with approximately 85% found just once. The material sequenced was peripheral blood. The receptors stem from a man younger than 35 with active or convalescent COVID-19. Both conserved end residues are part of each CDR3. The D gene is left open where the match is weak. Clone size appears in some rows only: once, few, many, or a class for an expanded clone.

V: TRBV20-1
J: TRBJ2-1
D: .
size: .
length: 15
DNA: TGCAGTGCTGGTGATACCACGATCACTTACAATGAGCAGTTCTTC
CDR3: CSAGDTTITYNEQFF

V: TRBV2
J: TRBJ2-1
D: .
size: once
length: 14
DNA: TGTGCCAGCAGTGCGAGGCTTGATTACAATGAGCAGTTCTTC
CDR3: CASSARLDYNEQFF

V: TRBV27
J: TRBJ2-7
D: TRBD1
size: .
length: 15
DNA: TGTGCCAGCAGGCCGACAGGGGTTTCTACCTACGAGCAGTACTTC
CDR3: CASRPTGVSTYEQYF

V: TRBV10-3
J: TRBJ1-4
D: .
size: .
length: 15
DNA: TGTGCCATCAGTGAGACGGGGGGCCAGGGAGAAAAACTGTTTTTT
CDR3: CAISETGGQGEKLFF

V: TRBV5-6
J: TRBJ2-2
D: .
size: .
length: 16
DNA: TGTGCCAGCAGTGACCGAACTCCGGGATTCACCGGGGAGCTGTTTTTT
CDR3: CASSDRTPGFTGELFF

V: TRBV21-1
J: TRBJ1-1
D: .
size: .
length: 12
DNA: TGTGCCAGCAGAGGGACAGGGGGCGAAGCTTTCTTT
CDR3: CASRGTGGEAFF

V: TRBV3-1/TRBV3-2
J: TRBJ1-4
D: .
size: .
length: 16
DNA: TGTGCCAGCAGCCCTACAGGGAGAGGGGTGGGAGAAAAACTGTTTTTT
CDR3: CASSPTGRGVGEKLFF

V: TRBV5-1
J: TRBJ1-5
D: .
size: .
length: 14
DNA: TGCGCCAGCAAGCGTGACCTGGGCAATCAGCCCCAGCATTTT
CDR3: CASKRDLGNQPQHF

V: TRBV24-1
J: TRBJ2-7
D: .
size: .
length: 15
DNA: TGTGCCACCAGTGATTTGTGGCAGGTCCTCTACGAGCAGTACTTC
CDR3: CATSDLWQVLYEQYF

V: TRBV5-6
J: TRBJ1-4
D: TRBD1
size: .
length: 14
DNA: TGTGCCAGCAGCTGGGACAGGGGAGGTGAAAAACTGTTTTTT
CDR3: CASSWDRGGEKLFF

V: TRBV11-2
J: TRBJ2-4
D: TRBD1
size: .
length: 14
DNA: TGTGCCAGCAGCGCAAACAGGGGGATGAACATTCAGTACTTC
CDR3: CASSANRGMNIQYF

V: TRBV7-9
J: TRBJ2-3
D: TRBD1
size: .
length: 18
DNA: TGTGCCAGCAGCTCGTCGGGACAGGGGGCGCCGGGGGCAGATACGCAGTATTTT
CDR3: CASSSSGQGAPGADTQYF

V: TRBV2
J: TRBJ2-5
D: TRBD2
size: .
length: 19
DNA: TGTGCCAGCAGCGTCGACCTGGGACTAGCGGGGGGGGACCAAGAGACCCAGTACTTC
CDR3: CASSVDLGLAGGDQETQYF

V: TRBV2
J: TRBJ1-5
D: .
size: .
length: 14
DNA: TGTGCCAGCAGTGATTCACACCCCAATCAGCCCCAGCATTTT
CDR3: CASSDSHPNQPQHF

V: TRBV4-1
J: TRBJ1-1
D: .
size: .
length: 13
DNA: TGCGCCAGCACCACTGAGGGGAGGCCTGAAGCTTTCTTT
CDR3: CASTTEGRPEAFF

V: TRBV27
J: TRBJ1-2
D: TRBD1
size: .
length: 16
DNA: TGTGCCAGCAGGCGAAGGACAGGGCTCGGGGTTGATGGCTACACCTTC
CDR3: CASRRRTGLGVDGYTF

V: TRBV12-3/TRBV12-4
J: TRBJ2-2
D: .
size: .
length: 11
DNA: TGTGCCAGCACCTCCACCGGGGAGCTGTTTTTT
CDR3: CASTSTGELFF

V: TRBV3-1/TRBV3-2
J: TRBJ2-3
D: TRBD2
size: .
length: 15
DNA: TGTGCCAGCAGCCATAGCGGGGGGGTGAGAGATACGCAGTATTTT
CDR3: CASSHSGGVRDTQYF

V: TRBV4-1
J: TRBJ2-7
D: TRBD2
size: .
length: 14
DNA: TGCGCCAGCAGCCAAGAGGAACTAGCGGGTGAGCAGTACTTC
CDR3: CASSQEELAGEQYF

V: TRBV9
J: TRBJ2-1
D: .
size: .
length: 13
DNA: TGTGCCAGCAGCGTAGAACTAGCAGCTGAGCAGTTCTTC
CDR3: CASSVELAAEQFF

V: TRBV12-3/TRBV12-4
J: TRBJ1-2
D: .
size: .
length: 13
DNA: TGTGCCAGCAGAGGGGGAGACAACTATGGCTACACCTTC
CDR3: CASRGGDNYGYTF

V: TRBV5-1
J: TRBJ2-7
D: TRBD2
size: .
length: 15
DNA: TGCGCCAGCAGCCCGAGCGGGGGTGAAGCCTACGAGCAGTACTTC
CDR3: CASSPSGGEAYEQYF

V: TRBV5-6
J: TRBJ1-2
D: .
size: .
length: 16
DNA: TGTGCCAGCAGCTTGAACGGGGGACCTAGTAGCTATGGCTACACCTTC
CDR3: CASSLNGGPSSYGYTF